The rows below give T cell receptor beta chains drawn from one sample of a study of identical twins. TCRdb independently ran MiXCR on the 5' RACE reads; one entry per CDR3 protein. The table shows 420,000 or so distinct CDR3 sequences, with 18% occurring only once. The sequenced sample was naive T cells sorted from blood. These receptors all come from a man aged 45-65 years in good health. Both conserved end residues are part of each CDR3. The order of the fields is CDR3 DNA, CDR3 protein, CDR3 length, J gene, D gene, V gene, clone size. A D gene is named only where the DNA matches it firmly. Clone size is given for some rows only: seen once, a few or many times, or a class if the clone is expanded.

TGTGCCAGCAGCCCCGGGTGGGGGCACGACTACAATGAGCAGTTCTTC CASSPGWGHDYNEQFF 16 TRBJ2-1 - TRBV11-2 many
TGTGCCAGCAGTCACTTGCCTTTTGGGGGTAATTCACCCCTCCACTTT CASSHLPFGGNSPLHF 16 TRBJ1-6 - TRBV6-5 -
TGTGCCACCAGCAGAGAGTTAGGCAATCAGCCCCAGCATTTT CATSRELGNQPQHF 14 TRBJ1-5 - TRBV15 -
TGTGCCAGCAGAAAGGGGGGGACTGAAGCTTTCTTT CASRKGGTEAFF 12 TRBJ1-1 - TRBV12-3/TRBV12-4 many
TGTGCTAGCAGCTATGGACGGGGCGGGGAGCTGTTTTTT CASSYGRGGELFF 13 TRBJ2-2 - TRBV7-7 many
TGTGCCAGCTCATCTTCCGGGACAGAATTATACAATGAGCAGTTCTTC CASSSSGTELYNEQFF 16 TRBJ2-1 TRBD1 TRBV18 -
TGCAGCGTTGAAGATCCCCCGCTGATTCACTTC CSVEDPPLIHF 11 TRBJ2-7 - TRBV29-1 many
TGCAGTGCTAGAGAAGGGGCCACCGGGGAGCTGTTTTTT CSAREGATGELFF 13 TRBJ2-2 - TRBV20-1 few
TGTGCCAGCAGTTATTTACCGGGACTAGCGGGAGAGGAGCAGTTCTTC CASSYLPGLAGEEQFF 16 TRBJ2-1 TRBD2 TRBV6-5 few
TGTGCCAGCAGTTTATCCTCAGGGTTTAATGAAAAACTGTTTTTT CASSLSSGFNEKLFF 15 TRBJ1-4 - TRBV12-3/TRBV12-4 many
TGTGCCAGCAGCCACGGACATGGTTACGAGCAGTACTTC CASSHGHGYEQYF 13 TRBJ2-7 - TRBV5-5 few
TGCAGCGTTGCCGAGAATCGAGAGACCCAGTACTTC CSVAENRETQYF 12 TRBJ2-5 - TRBV29-1 many
TGTGCCAGCAGCTTAGGGGTTTGGTCAGCGGAGACCCAGTACTTC CASSLGVWSAETQYF 15 TRBJ2-5 - TRBV7-8 many
TGTGCCAGCTCTCCAGGGAGGGGGCCCTACAATGAGCAGTTCTTC CASSPGRGPYNEQFF 15 TRBJ2-1 - TRBV18 few
TGTGCCAGCAGCTTGCCAACGCTTGCGGAGACCCAGTACTTC CASSLPTLAETQYF 14 TRBJ2-5 - TRBV5-6 few
TGTGCCAGCAGCTTAGTATCGGGAATGGGCAATGAGCAGTTCTTC CASSLVSGMGNEQFF 15 TRBJ2-1 - TRBV7-6 -
TGTGCCAGTGGACAGGGCGGAGAGACCCAGTACTTC CASGQGGETQYF 12 TRBJ2-5 TRBD1 TRBV25-1 -
TGTGCCAGCAGCAGGGACAGGGGAGGTCAGCCCCAGCATTTT CASSRDRGGQPQHF 14 TRBJ1-5 TRBD1 TRBV7-2 many
TGTGCCAGCAGTTTACTAGCGGGGATTAATGAGCAGTTCTTC CASSLLAGINEQFF 14 TRBJ2-1 TRBD2 TRBV28 -
TGTGCCAGCCGTCTCGTAGGGCAGGAGCAGTACTTC CASRLVGQEQYF 12 TRBJ2-7 - TRBV28 many
TGTGCCAGTAGCTTGGCTGGCCGGTATAGCAATCAGCCCCAGCATTTT CASSLAGRYSNQPQHF 16 TRBJ1-5 - TRBV5-6 -
TGTGCCAGCAGTAGTCCTAGCGGATCTAACTCCTACAATGAGCAGTTCTTC CASSSPSGSNSYNEQFF 17 TRBJ2-1 TRBD2 TRBV28 -
TGTGCCAGCAGAGCAGCGACAGCGGGGGCCCCTACCTACGAGCAGTACTTC CASRAATAGAPTYEQYF 17 TRBJ2-7 TRBD2 TRBV6-1 few
TGCAGTGCTAGCGGGAGGGCCCCCGTTCGCTCCTACAATGAGCAGTTCTTC CSASGRAPVRSYNEQFF 17 TRBJ2-1 TRBD2 TRBV20-1 many
TGTGCCAGCAGTGAATATAGCGGCGACACAGATACGCAGTATTTT CASSEYSGDTDTQYF 15 TRBJ2-3 - TRBV25-1 few
TGCAGTGCTAGCCGAGGAGGCTCACACACAGATACGCAGTATTTT CSASRGGSHTDTQYF 15 TRBJ2-3 - TRBV20-1 many
TGTGCCAGCAGCTTAACGGGTAGCTATGAGCAGTTCTTC CASSLTGSYEQFF 13 TRBJ2-1 - TRBV7-3 few
TGCAGTGCCAGCCAGGGCAAGACCCAGTACTTC CSASQGKTQYF 11 TRBJ2-5 - TRBV20-1 -
TGTGCCAGCAGTCCAGGGGACAGACAGACTGAAGCTTTCTTT CASSPGDRQTEAFF 14 TRBJ1-1 TRBD1 TRBV12-3/TRBV12-4 many
TGCGCCAGCAGCCTACTGACAGGTTACAATGAGCAGTTCTTC CASSLLTGYNEQFF 14 TRBJ2-1 - TRBV4-3 few
TGTGCCAGCAGCTCCGAGGAAATGACGGGATTGGAAAATGAGCAGTTCTTC CASSSEEMTGLENEQFF 17 TRBJ2-1 - TRBV5-6 -
TGTGCCAGCAGCCACCGGGACAGCGCCCCGTTAAGGTACTTC CASSHRDSAPLRYF 14 TRBJ2-7 TRBD1 TRBV28 many
TGTGCCACCAGTGAGGGGCTAGCGGGGGGGCAGAATGAGCAGTTCTTC CATSEGLAGGQNEQFF 16 TRBJ2-1 TRBD2 TRBV24-1 -
TGTGCCAGCACGGGGATCAATGAGCAGTTCTTC CASTGINEQFF 11 TRBJ2-1 - TRBV2 few
TGCAGTGCTGCCAGGGGCTCGAACACCGGGGAGCTGTTTTTT CSAARGSNTGELFF 14 TRBJ2-2 - TRBV20-1 many
TGTGCCAGCAGCGACCTAGCGGGCTTTAACAATGAGCAGTTCTTC CASSDLAGFNNEQFF 15 TRBJ2-1 TRBD2 TRBV6-1 -
TGTGCCAGCAGTTACACCCAAACCTACGAGCAGTACTTC CASSYTQTYEQYF 13 TRBJ2-7 - TRBV6-5 few
TGTGCCAGCAGCTTAGCGTTCGGACAGCGCTACGAGCAGTACTTC CASSLAFGQRYEQYF 15 TRBJ2-7 - TRBV7-2 -
TGTGCCTCCGCCTCGCCGGCCCCCGGGGTCAATGAGCAGTTCTTC CASASPAPGVNEQFF 15 TRBJ2-1 - TRBV10-3 many
TGTGCCAGCAGCGCCGGGACTAGCTTCCCTGAGCAGTACTTC CASSAGTSFPEQYF 14 TRBJ2-7 TRBD2 TRBV7-9 few
TGTGCCAGCAGCGTGGGGGGGACGGCATACAATGAGCAGTTCTTC CASSVGGTAYNEQFF 15 TRBJ2-1 TRBD2 TRBV5-5 many
TGTGCCAGCAGTCCGGGCCTCGGCTACGAGCAGTACTTC CASSPGLGYEQYF 13 TRBJ2-7 - TRBV28 many
TGTGCCAGCAGCCTGGGGGACCCTAGGATGGCGCAGTATTTT CASSLGDPRMAQYF 14 TRBJ2-3 - TRBV12-3/TRBV12-4 -
TGTGCCAGCAGCCCCTACTCCCTAGCGGGAGGGGGTGAGGGGTTCTTC CASSPYSLAGGGEGFF 16 TRBJ2-1 TRBD2 TRBV4-2 few
TGTGCCAGCAGTGCCGGATGGACAGGGAACTCTGGGGCCAACGTCCTGACTTTC CASSAGWTGNSGANVLTF 18 TRBJ2-6 TRBD1 TRBV6-4 -
TGTGCCAGCAGTCTGACGCTTGACGCTAAGACCTACGAGCAGTACTTC CASSLTLDAKTYEQYF 16 TRBJ2-7 - TRBV6-1 few
TGTGCCACCAGCAGAGACCGTCTCTCCTACGAGCAGTACTTC CATSRDRLSYEQYF 14 TRBJ2-7 - TRBV15 few
TGCAGTGCCCCAACTGCGCTTTACAATGAGCAGTTCTTC CSAPTALYNEQFF 13 TRBJ2-1 - TRBV20-1 -
TGTGCCAGCAGCTTAGGTGCAGGGATGAACTATGGCTACACCTTC CASSLGAGMNYGYTF 15 TRBJ1-2 - TRBV11-2 few
TGCAGCGTTGGTATAGGTGGGTCCAATCAGCCCCAGCATTTT CSVGIGGSNQPQHF 14 TRBJ1-5 - TRBV29-1 -
TGTGCCAGCAGCTCTCTAGCGGGGCGGAATGAGCAGTTCTTC CASSSLAGRNEQFF 14 TRBJ2-1 TRBD2 TRBV11-2 many
TGTGCCAGCGGTCTACCGGGGCTAGCGGGAGGACTCTCCTACAATGAGCAGTTCTTC CASGLPGLAGGLSYNEQFF 19 TRBJ2-1 TRBD2 TRBV7-8 few
TGTGCCAGCAGTGAAACGGGGACAGGGCTACCCGGGGTAGCCAAAAACATTCAGTACTTC CASSETGTGLPGVAKNIQYF 20 TRBJ2-4 TRBD1 TRBV6-1 few
TGTGCCAGCAGCGCCTCAGGGGCAGGGGAGACCCAGTACTTC CASSASGAGETQYF 14 TRBJ2-5 - TRBV7-9 -